The 32 T cell receptor beta chains presented below share a single source sample, sequenced in a study of cytomegalovirus exposure and HLA in healthy donors. 60 Vbeta and 13 Jbeta primers were used in PCR. Sequenced by immunoSEQ multiplex PCR; TCRdb stores in-frame clones only, minus some. The table has 200,000 to 250,000 clones, about 83% seen once; the top ten hold 15% to 18%. Sequenced material: PBMCs. These receptors were taken from a man aged 35 to 55 in good health and CMV-seronegative.

This chain links TRBV12-5 with TRBJ1-4; D not certain. Germline V gene lookup returns CDR1 LGHNT and CDR2 FRNRAP. Deletions cut 2 bases from V and 3 bases from J, with 4 bases between. CDR3 length: 13 residues. In DNA, the CDR3 is TGTGCTAGTGGTTTGTCCGCTAATGAAAAACTGTTTTTT. Translation gives CASGLSANEKLFF.

This clone appeared a single time. The J gene is TRBJ2-5, the V gene TRBV18, with 8 bases matching TRBD1. The J call may be incorrect, as the DNA end agrees better with TRBJ2-7. Germline V gives CDR1 KGHSH, CDR2 LQKENI. This CDR3 is built from 14 residues. The CDR3 sequence: CASSPPGQAYEQYF. CDR3 in DNA: TGTGCCAGCTCACCACCGGGACAGGCCTACGAGCAGTACTTC.

In this sample, this clone turned up once. For the CDR3, the DNA is TGTGCCAGCTCACCAAGTGGGGGGGACACTGAAGCTTTCTTT. It is translated as CASSPSGGDTEAFF. This rearrangement joins TRBV18 to TRBJ1-1; possibly TRBD1 for D (5 bases). V lost 2 bases, J lost 3 bases, and 10 bases lay in between. Germline V gives CDR1 KGHSH, CDR2 LQKENI. The CDR3 contains 14 residues. The complete variable domain, with remaining parts taken from reference TRBV18 and TRBJ1-1, reads NAGVMQNPRHLVRRRGQEARLRCSPMKGHSHVYWYRQLPEEGLKFMVYLQKENIIDESGMPKERFSAEFPKEGPSILRIQQVVRGDSAAYFCASSPSGGDTEAFFGQGTRLTVV.

The chain carries TRBV7-8 and TRBJ1-1; the D is unclear. V was trimmed by 0 bases and J by 7 bases, leaving 15 bases between them. Germline V gives CDR1 SGHVS, CDR2 FQNEAQ. The CDR3 spans 15 residues. This chain's CDR3 is CASSLANYRGGEAFF. Here the CDR3 DNA reads TGTGCCAGCAGCTTAGCCAACTACCGAGGAGGTGAAGCTTTCTTT.

This chain uses TRBV7-2 with TRBJ1-2, with 9 bases lining up with TRBD1. Trimming at V came to 5 bases and at J to 4 bases, leaving 5 bases not matched to a gene. CDR3 length: 14 residues. Looked up from germline, CDR1 is SGHTA and CDR2 is FQGNSA. DNA for the CDR3: TGTGCCAGCAGCGACCGGGACAGGGTCTATGGCTACACCTTC. This codes for CASSDRDRVYGYTF.

V and J are TRBV4-3 and TRBJ1-6; 8 bases line up with TRBD1. V was clipped by 0 bases and J by 5 bases; unmatched bases: 3. The CDR3 extends over 16 amino acids. Germline V CDR1 and CDR2: LGHNA, YSLEER. DNA of the CDR3: TGCGCCAGCAGCCAAGAACTGACAGGGGATAATTCACCCCTCCACTTT. This codes for CASSQELTGDNSPLHF.

On this clone: It is likely a read error, because the conserved phenylalanine at the end of the CDR3 is missing. The DNA is left out, because the CDR3 cannot be placed on it with certainty; the CDR3 is given as TCRdb lists it. The chain recombines TRBV23-1 with TRBJ1-2; TRBD1 was called by the table and not checked on the DNA. TRBV23-1 qualifies as an ORF whose function is uncertain. A total of 10 residues make up the CDR3, ends included. The CDR3 is CASSQSMAGV.

This chain connects TRBV5-1 to TRBJ1-4, with TRBD1 matching over 9 bases. V gave up 4 bases and J gave up 8 bases; unmatched junction bases: 6. The CDR3 totals 14 residues. Germline assignment: CDR1 SGHRS and CDR2 YFSETQ. The CDR3 protein is CASSSGTGSEKLFF. DNA for the CDR3: TGCGCCAGCAGCAGCGGGACAGGGAGCGAAAAACTGTTTTTT.

The chain combines TRBV28 with TRBJ1-3; TRBD1 agrees at 9 bases. With V trimmed by 2 bases and J by 8 bases, 7 bases remained unmatched. The germline V gene encodes CDR1 MDHEN and CDR2 SYDVKM. CDR3 size: 15 residues. The CDR3 nucleotides are TGTGCCAGCAGTTTAACGGGGACAGGGTTACACACCATATATTTT. Translated, it gives CASSLTGTGLHTIYF. Full variable domain (outside the CDR3, taken from reference TRBV28 and TRBJ1-3): DVKVTQSSRYLVKRTGEKVFLECVQDMDHENMFWYRQDPGLGLRLIYFSYDVKMKEKGDIPEGYSVSREKKERFSLILESASTNQTSMYLCASSLTGTGLHTIYFGEGSWLTVV.

As DNA, the CDR3 is TGTGCCAGCAGTTCTCCAAACTCCCCGGGACAGAACACTGAAGCTTTCTTT. It specifies CASSSPNSPGQNTEAFF. The chain is built from TRBV28 and TRBJ1-1; tentatively, D is TRBD1 (6 bases). The length of the CDR3 is 17 residues. V was shortened by 4 bases and J by 1 base, with 19 bases between the two germline ends. Germline CDR1 is MDHEN and CDR2 is SYDVKM.

The chain carries TRBV10-3 and TRBJ1-1, with 11 nucleotides matching TRBD1. The germline gives CDR1 ENHRY, CDR2 SYGVKD. Trimming removed 9 bases from V and 1 base from J; junction bases left unmatched: 7. The CDR3 is made up of 15 amino acids. The CDR3 region is CAIGDRGGRNTEAFF. The CDR3 nucleotides are TGTGCCATTGGGGACAGGGGGGGAAGGAACACTGAAGCTTTCTTT.

The chain combines TRBV4-2 with TRBJ2-5, with TRBD2 identical over 9 bases. The junction had 10 bases not matched to a gene; V was cut back by 3 bases and J by 5 bases. Looked up from germline, CDR1 is LGHNA and CDR2 is YNFKEQ. The CDR3 covers 16 residues. The CDR3 DNA reads TGTGCCAGCAGCCACGGCCAGCGGGGGGCAGGGGAGACCCAGTACTTC. Amino acid sequence: CASSHGQRGAGETQYF.

The J gene is TRBJ2-3, the V gene TRBV5-1, with D maybe TRBD2 (5 bases). This CDR3 region has 14 residues. The V end was cut by 1 base, the J end by 2 bases, with 8 bases between. The germline V gene has CDR1 SGHRS and CDR2 YFSETQ. The CDR3: CASSLLTNTDTQYF. CDR3 sequence (DNA): TGCGCCAGCAGCTTGTTGACTAACACAGATACGCAGTATTTT.

The chain recombines TRBV4-1 with TRBJ2-5; D is possibly TRBD2 (7 bases). The ends were cut back, 4 bases at V and 4 bases at J, with 16 bases in the middle. Per germline, CDR1 MGHRA and CDR2 YSYEKL. The CDR3 extends over 15 amino acids. The CDR3 DNA reads as TGCGCCAGCAGCCTGGGGGGGGGCCAGGGAGAGACCCAGTACTTC. It encodes CASSLGGGQGETQYF.

The V gene is TRBV19, the J gene TRBJ2-5; tentatively, D is TRBD2 (5 bases). This CDR3 contains 15 residues. CDR1 is LNHDA, CDR2 SQIVND, per germline (reference sequence). V lost 4 bases and J lost 5, with 17 bases in between. CDR3 region: CASSNRGSTFETQYF. In nucleotides, the CDR3 is TGTGCCAGTAGTAATCGGGGTAGCACGTTCGAGACCCAGTACTTC. Combining the CDR3 with reference TRBV19 and TRBJ2-5 gives the whole variable domain DGGITQSPKYLFRKEGQNVTLSCEQNLNHDAMYWYRQDPGQGLRLIYYSQIVNDFQKGDIAEGYSVSREKKESFPLTVTSAQKNPTAFYLCASSNRGSTFETQYFGPGTRLLVL.

The chain couples TRBV9 to TRBJ2-7; TRBD1 might be the D (6 bases). The germline gives CDR1 SGDLS, CDR2 YYNGEE. The CDR3 is 14 amino acids. V was cut by 4 bases and J by 0 bases, with 11 bases left in between. Here the CDR3 DNA reads TGTGCCAGCAGCCCCCTACAGGGCTCCTACGAGCAGTACTTC. This encodes CASSPLQGSYEQYF.

V usage is TRBV5-1 and J usage is TRBJ2-1; D perhaps matches TRBD2 (5 bases). The length of the CDR3 is 15 residues. The V gene lost 0 bases and the J gene lost 5 bases, with 12 bases spanning the gap. Germline V gene sequence: CDR1 SGHRS, CDR2 YFSETQ. CDR3 coding DNA: TGCGCCAGCAGCTTGGCCCGGACTGTGGACAATGAGCAGTTCTTC. Residues: CASSLARTVDNEQFF.

This clone has more than one count but fewer than ten. The junction shows a germline mismatch at one end, possibly a read error. The J gene is TRBJ1-1, the V gene TRBV7-9, with 8 bases that match TRBD1. CDR1 is SEHNR and CDR2 is FQNEAQ in the germline V gene (reference sequence). There are 15 residues in the CDR3. CDR3 protein: CSSSHRQGMNTEAFF. For the CDR3, the DNA is TGTTCCAGCAGCCATCGACAGGGGATGAACACTGAAGCTTTCTTT.

V usage is TRBV6-1 and J usage is TRBJ1-1, with D perhaps matching TRBD1 (6 bases). The CDR3 is 14 residues long. CDR1 and CDR2 from the germline V gene are MNHNS and SASEGT. Trimming stripped 7 bases from V and 1 base from J, with 13 bases between. DNA for the CDR3: TGTGCCAGCATAAGGACAGAAACGAACACTGAAGCTTTCTTT. It specifies CASIRTETNTEAFF.

Only a few counts were recorded for this clone. V usage is TRBV2 and J usage is TRBJ2-5, with 7 bases matching TRBD1. Germline V lookup: CDR1 SNHLY, CDR2 FYNNEI. This CDR3 spans 13 amino acids. With V trimmed by 7 bases and J by 3 bases, 5 bases remained unmatched. CDR3 bases: TGTGCCAGCACCTTGGGGACAGAAGAGACCCAGTACTTC. It is translated as CASTLGTEETQYF. Filled out from reference TRBV2 and TRBJ2-5, the complete variable domain reads EPEVTQTPSHQVTQMGQEVILRCVPISNHLYFYWYRQILGQKVEFLVSFYNNEISEKSEIFDDQFSVERPDGSNFTLKIRSTKLEDSAMYFCASTLGTEETQYFGPGTRLLVL.

The chain links TRBV15 to TRBJ2-1, with 12 bases matching TRBD2. The germline CDR1 and CDR2 sequences are LNHNV and YYDKDF (reference sequence). The CDR3 is 17 residues long. V shed 5 bases and J 2 bases; nucleotides not matched to a gene: 7. The CDR3 DNA sequence: TGTGCCACCAGCGGAAACCTAGCGGGGGGGACCTACAATGAGCAGTTCTTC. Protein: CATSGNLAGGTYNEQFF. The full variable domain, completed using reference TRBV15 and TRBJ2-1, is DAMVIQNPRYQVTQFGKPVTLSCSQTLNHNVMYWYQQKSSQAPKLLFHYYDKDFNNEADTPDNFQSRRPNTSFCFLDIRSPGLGDTAMYLCATSGNLAGGTYNEQFFGPGTRLTVL.

Concerning this clone itself: Other DNA variants within this sample encode the same CDR3. The CDR3 nucleotides read TGTGCCTTGGGGGGGTTTGGTCTACTAGCCTACGAGCAGTACTTC. The encoded protein is CALGGFGLLAYEQYF. The chain couples TRBV6-1 to TRBJ2-7; 7 bases line up with TRBD2. With V trimmed by 11 bases and J by 2 bases, 15 bases remained unmatched. The CDR3 has 15 residues. Germline loops: CDR1 MNHNS, CDR2 SASEGT.

This clone was observed a handful of times. The CDR3 protein is CASSLSGAGYNEQFF. CDR3 sequence (DNA): TGTGCCAGCAGTCTTAGCGGGGCGGGCTACAATGAGCAGTTCTTC. The chain recombines TRBV6-5 with TRBJ2-1, with 8 bases lining up with TRBD2. The CDR3 has 15 residues. After removal of 5 bases from V and 3 bases from J, the junction contained 6 bases not matched to a gene. Germline assignment: CDR1 MNHEY and CDR2 SVGAGI.

This clone was detected only a few times. The rearrangement links TRBV5-1 to TRBJ2-5, with 12 bases identical to TRBD2. The V and J ends lost 5 bases and 2 bases, in that order; junction bases with no gene match: 7. The CDR3 spans 16 residues. Looked up from germline, CDR1 is SGHRS and CDR2 is YFSETQ. The CDR3 DNA follows: TGCGCCAGCAGACTAGCGGGAGGAGCGAGGCAAGAGACCCAGTACTTC. Protein: CASRLAGGARQETQYF.

V and J are TRBV30 and TRBJ2-1, with 10 bases identical to TRBD2. Losses at the gene ends were 4 bases for V and 6 bases for J; bases not matched to a gene: 6. Germline V lookup: CDR1 GTSNPN, CDR2 SVGIG (reference sequence). This CDR3 has 14 amino acids. The CDR3 here is CAWMAGLATNEQFF. In DNA form, the CDR3 reads TGTGCCTGGATGGCGGGACTAGCGACCAATGAGCAGTTCTTC.

V is TRBV7-2 and J is TRBJ1-1; weak D call: TRBD1 (5 bases). The CDR3 runs 13 residues. The germline V gene has CDR1 SGHTA and CDR2 FQGNSA. V was shortened by 4 bases and J by 1 base, with 7 bases between the two germline ends. CDR3 sequence: CASSSQGNTEAFF. The DNA of the CDR3 is TGTGCCAGCAGCTCCCAGGGGAACACTGAAGCTTTCTTT. The variable domain in full, with the rest retrieved from reference TRBV7-2 and TRBJ1-1, is GAGVSQSPSNKVTEKGKDVELRCDPISGHTALYWYRQSLGQGLEFLIYFQGNSAPDKSGLPSDRFSAERTGGSVSTLTIQRTQQEDSAVYLCASSSQGNTEAFFGQGTRLTVV.

This chain joins TRBV5-6 and TRBJ2-5; TRBD1 aligns across 9 bases. J lost 12 bases, V lost 4 bases, and 13 bases had no gene match. The germline CDR1 and CDR2 sequences are SGHDT and YYEEEE. The CDR3 sequence is 14 residues long. The chain's CDR3 is CASSLDRGSGRKYF. The CDR3 nucleotides read TGTGCCAGCAGCCTGGACAGGGGATCCGGGCGGAAGTACTTC.

This chain joins TRBV6-5 and TRBJ2-1; the D gene is possibly TRBD2 (6 bases). This CDR3 contains 15 residues. V lost 2 bases and J lost 4, with 12 bases in between. The germline V gene has CDR1 MNHEY and CDR2 SVGAGI. The CDR3 region has the DNA TGTGCCAGCAGTTACCATGTAGCGGATTACAATGAGCAGTTCTTC. Amino acid sequence: CASSYHVADYNEQFF.

The chain uses TRBV7-9 and TRBJ1-6, with 7 bases lining up with TRBD1. After removal of 4 bases from V and 7 bases from J, the junction contained 7 bases not matched to a gene. The CDR3 loop spans 15 amino acids. Germline loops: CDR1 SEHNR, CDR2 FQNEAQ (reference sequence). CDR3 coding DNA: TGTGCCAGCAGCTCACCAGGGGGGAGAAATTCACCCCTCCACTTT. Translation gives CASSSPGGRNSPLHF.

This chain uses TRBV7-2 with TRBJ2-5; D may be TRBD2 (6 bases). V gave up 5 bases and J gave up 5 bases, with 18 bases separating them. The V gene's germline CDR1 is SGHTA and CDR2 FQGNSA. The CDR3 totals 15 residues. Here the CDR3 reads CASSPRGGKGETQYF. The CDR3 DNA reads TGTGCCAGCAGCCCAAGGGGCGGGAAGGGGGAGACCCAGTACTTC.

The rearrangement joins TRBV11-2 to TRBJ2-4, with 9 bases aligning to TRBD1. CDR1 is SGHAT, CDR2 FQNNGV, per germline. CDR3 length: 16 amino acids. V shed 4 bases, J shed 1 base, and the junction held 5 bases outside the gene matches. DNA for the CDR3: TGTGCCAGCAGCTCACACGGACAGGGGGCCAAAAACATTCAGTACTTC. As protein: CASSSHGQGAKNIQYF.

This chain links TRBV27 with TRBJ2-1; 10 nucleotides line up with TRBD2. CDR3 size: 16 residues. CDR1 MNHEY and CDR2 SMNVEV come from the germline V gene (reference sequence). J was trimmed by 6 bases and V by 5 bases; bases with no gene match: 10. CDR3: CASSGHPSGSTNEQFF. CDR3 sequence (DNA): TGTGCCAGCAGTGGCCACCCTAGCGGGAGCACCAATGAGCAGTTCTTC.